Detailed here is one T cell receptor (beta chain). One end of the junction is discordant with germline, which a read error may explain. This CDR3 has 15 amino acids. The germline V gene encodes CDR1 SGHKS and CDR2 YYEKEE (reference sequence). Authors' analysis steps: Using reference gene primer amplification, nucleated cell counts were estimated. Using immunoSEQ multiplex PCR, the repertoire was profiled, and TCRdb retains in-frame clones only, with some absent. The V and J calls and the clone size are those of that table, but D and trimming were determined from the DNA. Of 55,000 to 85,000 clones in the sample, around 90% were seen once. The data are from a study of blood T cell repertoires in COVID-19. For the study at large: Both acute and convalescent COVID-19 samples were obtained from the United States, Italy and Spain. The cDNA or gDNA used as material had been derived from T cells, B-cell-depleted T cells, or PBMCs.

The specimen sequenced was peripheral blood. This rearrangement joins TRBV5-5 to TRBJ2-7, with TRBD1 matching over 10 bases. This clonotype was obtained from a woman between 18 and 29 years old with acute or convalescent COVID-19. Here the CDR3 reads CASRLGTGASYEQYF. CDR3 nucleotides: TGTGCCAGCAGATTGGGGACAGGGGCCTCCTACGAGCAGTACTTC.